This TCR beta chain was recorded in a study of blood T cells in healthy people across ages. Sample-barcoded 5' priming and a J-beta primer mix drove a second PCR of roughly 6 to 12 cycles. A 12-random-nucleotide template-switch adaptor tagged each cDNA molecule. TCRdb itself ran the 5' RACE reads through MiXCR, one entry per CDR3 protein. The repertoire holds fewer than 1.5 million distinct CDR3 sequences, with roughly 45% as singletons. Notes on the study in general: CMV infection status of these donors was not known. It was found that TCR beta diversity correlated strongly with the percentage of naive T cells.

The table lists this clonotype with a few counts. The target antigen is unknown. Trimming cost V 6 bases and J 2 bases, with 10 bases left between them. The CDR3 has 13 amino acids. Germline assignment: CDR1 ENHRY and CDR2 SYGVKD. The sequenced material came from blood. The J gene is TRBJ1-2, the V gene TRBV10-3; D possibly corresponds to TRBD1 (6 bases). This receptor was taken from a woman between 18 and 30 years old in good health. For the CDR3, the DNA is TGTGCCATCAGGGACAGTAACAACTATGGCTACACCTTC. Its protein product is CAIRDSNNYGYTF.